This entry features one T cell receptor (beta chain) sequence. This clone appeared a single time. Its recognized antigen is unknown. Base qualities are missing; no much larger clone stands one base away. This specimen belongs to a study of T cell responses to AZD1222 COVID-19 vaccine (dated by TCRdb to the early 2020s). Describing the broader study: A total of about 230 trial participants underwent TCR sequencing, of whom roughly 210 received two doses of AZD1222 and around 25 received two doses of the MenACWY control vaccine. Trial participants were enrolled by age into 18-55, 56-69 and 70-plus year subgroups, with roughly 150, 30 and 60 TCR-sequenced participants respectively.

This specimen's time point label, per the study, means: baseline before first vaccination. What the treatment or condition label conveys for this sample: meningococcal conjugate vaccine given as trial control. The vaccinee samples were drawn from two UK trials, COV001 and COV002, one of which was a single-blind randomized controlled phase 2/3 trial testing AZD1222 (ChAdOx1 nCoV-19) in healthy adults. For TCRbeta chain sequencing, PBMC samples from trial participants were taken at day 0 and at day 28 after the second dose. The CDR3 regions of human TCRbeta chains were subjected to immunosequencing. In the source study's methods: Repertoire TCRs were checked for matches against a reference library of SARS-CoV-2-specific TCRs that had been generated using the MIRA antigen-specificity platform. Breadth was defined as the fraction of unique TCRs that were SARS-CoV-2-associated. Depth was defined as the fraction of total T cells that were SARS-CoV-2-associated. Using the MIRA data, each spike-specific TCR was mapped to the spike region that the TCR reacts to and placed in a CD4 or CD8 class. Log10-transformed breadth and depth values were compared by one-way ANOVA with Sidak's multiple comparisons tests. TCRdb's version of the immuneACCESS table is confined to in-frame rearrangements and falls short of the full clone set. An unresolved V gene accounts for under half of the shortfall where checked; the remainder is of unknown origin. V and J calls and clone size are those listed in that table; D and trimming were worked out from the DNA. This sample has about 140,000 clones in its table, and 90% to 95% of those were observed once. Approximately 0.96% of the sample comes from the top ten.

Paper-wide results and their limitations: In the small 56-69-year group, the increase in depth fell short of significance, most likely because of low power. Because no day 14 peak-response samples were available, repertoires were characterized only after the peak T cell response. Epitopes outside the regions mutated in the B.1.351 and B.1.1.7 variants were reportedly recognized by nearly half of the unique spike-specific TCRs. CD4 TCRs associated with the vaccine covered the entire spike protein, and the dominant responses were in regions 160-218 and 743-854. Only 5 to 7 AZD1222 recipients were SARS-CoV-2 seropositive at baseline, limiting conclusions about previously exposed vaccinees. Most participants were white British and females outnumbered males, and the authors suggested that clonal diversity may have been underestimated. After two AZD1222 doses, spike-specific TCR breadth and depth were significantly higher than at day 0 and than in MenACWY recipients.

V is trimmed back by 4 bases and J by 0 bases, and the junction contains 4 bases that no gene match accounts for. The CDR3 starts with the cysteine, ends with the phenylalanine, and has 15 residues. Only CDR3 DNA remains: 45 bases, in frame from the first base. CDR1 and CDR2 were assigned from the germline V gene as SQVTM and ANQGSEA. The chain was built from TRBV29-1 and TRBJ2-3, and TRBD2 matches 10 of the central bases. This receptor was obtained from an adult in good health. Specimen: peripheral blood, collected on day 0 of MenACWY control vaccination. The nucleotide sequence reads TGCAGCGTTGGGCTAGCGGGGGCCAGCACAGATACGCAGTATTTT. It specifies CSVGLAGASTDTQYF.